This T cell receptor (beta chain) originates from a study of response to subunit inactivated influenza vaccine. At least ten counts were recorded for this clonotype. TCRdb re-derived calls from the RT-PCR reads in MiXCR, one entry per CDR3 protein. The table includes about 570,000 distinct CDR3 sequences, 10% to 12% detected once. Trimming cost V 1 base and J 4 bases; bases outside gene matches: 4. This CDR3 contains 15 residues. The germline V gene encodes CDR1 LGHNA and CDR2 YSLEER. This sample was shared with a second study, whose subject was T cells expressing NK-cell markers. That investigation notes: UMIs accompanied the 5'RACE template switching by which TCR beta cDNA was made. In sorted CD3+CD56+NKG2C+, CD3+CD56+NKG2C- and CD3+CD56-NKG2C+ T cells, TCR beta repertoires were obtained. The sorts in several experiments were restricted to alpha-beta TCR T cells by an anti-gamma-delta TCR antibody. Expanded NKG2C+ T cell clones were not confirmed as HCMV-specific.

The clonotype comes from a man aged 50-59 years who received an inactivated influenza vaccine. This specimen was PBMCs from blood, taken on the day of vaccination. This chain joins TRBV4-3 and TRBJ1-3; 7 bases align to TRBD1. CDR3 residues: CASSQGTGVGNTIYF. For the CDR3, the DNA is TGCGCCAGCAGCCAAGGCACAGGGGTCGGAAACACCATATATTTT.